The 7 T cell receptor beta chains given below trace back to one sample, sequenced in a study of T cells in Graves' hyperthyroidism and ophthalmopathy. RNA transcripts yielded amplified TCR beta CDR3 regions. The TCR CDR3 was amplified in a first-round RT-PCR using the HTBI primer set. TCRdb analysed the multiplex PCR reads with MiXCR anew, one entry per CDR3 protein. The data contain roughly 380,000 distinct CDR3 sequences, about 15% of them singletons. The specimen sequenced was blood. The source of these receptors is an older woman with Graves' hyperthyroidism.

This clonotype was seen repeatedly, ten times or more. The rearrangement uses TRBV2 and TRBJ1-3; D is possibly TRBD1 (6 bases). Trimming pared 1 base from V and 1 base from J, leaving 8 bases between. This CDR3 contains 15 residues. The germline V gene encodes CDR1 SNHLY and CDR2 FYNNEI. The chain's CDR3 is CASSEERGSGNTIYF. As DNA, the CDR3 is TGTGCCAGCAGTGAAGAGAGGGGGTCTGGAAACACCATATATTTT.

This clonotype has ten or more counts. V is TRBV10-1 and J is TRBJ2-3, with 14 bases matching TRBD2. The CDR3 loop spans 16 amino acids. V lost 8 bases, J lost 5 bases, and 9 bases stayed unmatched. Germline CDR1 WNHNN, CDR2 SYGVQD (reference sequence). The CDR3 spells CASGGTSGSRGDTQYF. CDR3 nucleotides: TGCGCCAGCGGAGGGACTAGCGGGAGCCGGGGAGATACGCAGTATTTT.

This chain uses TRBV7-6 with TRBJ2-2; 9 bases map to TRBD1. The CDR3 extends over 16 amino acids. Per germline, CDR1 SGHVS and CDR2 FNYEAQ. The V gene end was trimmed by 3 bases and the J gene end by 3 bases; junction bases not matched to a gene: 5. The DNA of the CDR3 is TGTGCCAGCAGCTTTTCACAGGGGGCGTACACCGGGGAGCTGTTTTTT. It yields the protein CASSFSQGAYTGELFF.

This clonotype was seen ten or more times. The rearrangement uses TRBV12-3 or TRBV12-4 and TRBJ1-5, with D possibly being TRBD1 (5 bases). Trimming stripped 5 bases from V and 2 bases from J, with 13 bases between. This CDR3 contains 15 residues. The CDR3 loop is CASSQDGGGNQPQHF. In nucleotides, the CDR3 is TGTGCCAGCAGTCAAGACGGAGGGGGCAATCAGCCCCAGCATTTT.

The sample holds a few counts of this clonotype. The V gene is TRBV5-1, the J gene TRBJ2-1; 11 nucleotides match TRBD2. The CDR3 covers 16 residues. V lost 6 bases to trimming and J lost 7 bases; unmatched junction nucleotides: 12. Germline CDR1 SGHRS, CDR2 YFSETQ. In DNA form, the CDR3 reads TGCGCCAGCACCTCACTAGCGGGAGTTCAAGGGAATGAGCAGTTCTTC. Amino acids: CASTSLAGVQGNEQFF.

The table lists this clonotype with many counts. The genes are TRBV14 and TRBJ2-3; TRBD2 matches 8 bases. J was trimmed by 4 bases and V by 4 bases; bases with no gene match: 10. From germline, CDR1 is SGHDN and CDR2 FVKESK. The CDR3 extends over 16 amino acids. The CDR3 protein is CASSPPTSVRADTQYF. CDR3 sequence (DNA): TGTGCCAGCAGCCCCCCGACTAGCGTTCGGGCAGATACGCAGTATTTT.

In its sample, this clonotype was seen many times. The V and J genes are TRBV30 and TRBJ2-1; TRBD2 matches at 10 bases. Trimming at V came to 1 base and at J to 8 bases, leaving 14 bases not matched to a gene. There are 17 residues in the CDR3. CDR1 GTSNPN and CDR2 SVGIG come from the germline V gene (reference sequence). The CDR3 reads CAWSGTSGDTPRDEQFF. DNA for the CDR3: TGTGCCTGGAGTGGGACTAGCGGAGATACCCCTAGGGATGAGCAGTTCTTC.